The 30 T cell receptor beta chains presented below share a single source sample, sequenced in a study of cytomegalovirus exposure and HLA in healthy donors. 13 Jbeta primers and 60 Vbeta primers were used for the PCR. TCRdb keeps only in-frame clones here, not all; method: immunoSEQ multiplex PCR. This table lists about 170,000 clones. The material sequenced was PBMCs. These receptors were collected from a woman aged 18-29 years in good health and CMV-seropositive.

CDR3 loop: CASSVGGFDTEAFF. For the CDR3, the DNA is TGTGCCAGCAGCGTAGGGGGTTTTGATACTGAAGCTTTCTTT. The rearrangement uses TRBV5-4 and TRBJ1-1; weak D call: TRBD1 (6 bases). V was shortened by 4 bases and J by 5 bases, with 15 bases between the two germline ends. The CDR3 spans 14 residues. Germline V gene lookup returns CDR1 SGHNT and CDR2 YYREEE (reference sequence).

The chain carries TRBV9 and TRBJ2-7; TRBD1 matches at 9 bases. This CDR3 has 16 residues. The germline V gene has CDR1 SGDLS and CDR2 YYNGEE. The ends lost 4 bases at V and 2 bases at J; junction bases unmatched: 10. CDR3 residues: CASSRGGQGYTYEQYF. DNA of the CDR3: TGTGCCAGCAGCCGTGGGGGACAGGGTTATACCTACGAGCAGTACTTC.

This chain connects TRBV6-6 to TRBJ1-1, with 7 bases lining up with TRBD1. This CDR3 region has 14 residues. Per the germline V gene, CDR1 is MNHNY and CDR2 is SVGAGI (reference sequence). V dropped 8 bases and J dropped 1; count of bases not matched to a gene: 7. CDR3 loop: CASRAGGGNTEAFF. The CDR3 DNA reads TGTGCCAGCCGGGCAGGGGGAGGGAACACTGAAGCTTTCTTT.

The gene calls are TRBV5-4 and TRBJ1-4; 10 bases agree with TRBD1. V dropped 4 bases and J dropped 7; count of bases not matched to a gene: 7. Germline V lookup: CDR1 SGHNT, CDR2 YYREEE (reference sequence). The CDR3 extends over 15 amino acids. The DNA for the CDR3 is TGTGCCAGCAGCAGAGACAGGGGGCAAAGTGAAAAACTGTTTTTT. This codes for CASSRDRGQSEKLFF.

The chain links TRBV2 to TRBJ2-5; 7 bases line up with TRBD1. The V segment lost 7 bases and the J segment 0 bases; nucleotides outside the gene matches: 5. CDR3 size: 14 residues. CDR1 and CDR2 (germline): SNHLY, FYNNEI. CDR3 loop: CASIRDRNQETQYF. The DNA for the CDR3 is TGTGCCAGCATAAGGGACAGAAACCAAGAGACCCAGTACTTC. The entire variable domain, with the rest obtained from reference TRBV2 and TRBJ2-5, is as follows: EPEVTQTPSHQVTQMGQEVILRCVPISNHLYFYWYRQILGQKVEFLVSFYNNEISEKSEIFDDQFSVERPDGSNFTLKIRSTKLEDSAMYFCASIRDRNQETQYFGPGTRLLVL.

V and J are TRBV9 and TRBJ2-5, with D tentatively TRBD1 (6 bases). V lost 3 bases to trimming and J lost 2 bases, with 8 bases between them. The CDR3 spans 13 residues. Germline CDR1 SGDLS, CDR2 YYNGEE. In nucleotides, the CDR3 is TGTGCCAGCAGCGGGACAGCTCAAGAGACCCAGTACTTC. Translating gives CASSGTAQETQYF.

The chain employs TRBV7-4 and TRBJ2-5, with 7 bases matching TRBD2. V lost 2 bases to trimming and J lost 2 bases; unmatched junction nucleotides: 11. Germline V gene sequence: CDR1 SGHVT, CDR2 SQSDAQ. The CDR3 has 17 residues. The CDR3, as DNA: TGTGCCAGCAGCTTAAGTCCTGGGAGGGATGTACAAGAGACCCAGTACTTC. Translation gives CASSLSPGRDVQETQYF. Supplemented by reference TRBV7-4 and TRBJ2-5, the full variable domain reads GAGVSQSPRYKVAKRGRDVALRCDSISGHVTLYWYRQTLGQGSEVLTYSQSDAQRDKSGRPSGRFSAERPERSVSTLKIQRTEQGDSAVYLCASSLSPGRDVQETQYFGPGTRLLVL.

The chain carries TRBV18 and TRBJ1-1; possible D gene TRBD1, 6 bases. V gave up 5 bases and J gave up 3 bases, with 10 bases separating them. The CDR3 sequence is 13 residues long. From germline, CDR1 is KGHSH and CDR2 LQKENI. DNA for the CDR3: TGTGCCAGCTCAGAGAACAGGGACACTGAAGCTTTCTTT. Amino acid sequence: CASSENRDTEAFF. The variable domain in full, with the rest retrieved from reference TRBV18 and TRBJ1-1, is NAGVMQNPRHLVRRRGQEARLRCSPMKGHSHVYWYRQLPEEGLKFMVYLQKENIIDESGMPKERFSAEFPKEGPSILRIQQVVRGDSAAYFCASSENRDTEAFFGQGTRLTVV.

This chain links TRBV18 with TRBJ2-7; 8 bases align to TRBD1. The CDR3 extends over 15 amino acids. The J segment lost 3 bases and the V segment lost 6 bases, leaving 10 bases of the junction unmatched. The germline gives CDR1 KGHSH, CDR2 LQKENI. The CDR3 bases are TGTGCCAGCTCTCCCCTGGACAGGGACCTCTACGAGCAGTACTTC. Translated: CASSPLDRDLYEQYF.

This chain joins TRBV10-3 and TRBJ2-2; 9 nucleotides line up with TRBD1. CDR1 ENHRY and CDR2 SYGVKD come from the germline V gene. V trimming: 11 bases; J trimming: 2 bases; junction bases outside the gene matches: 9. This CDR3 spans 15 amino acids. The CDR3 is CAVGRDRVNTGELFF. In DNA, the CDR3 is TGTGCCGTGGGCCGGGACAGGGTAAACACCGGGGAGCTGTTTTTT.

V usage is TRBV10-3 and J usage is TRBJ2-1; no clear D gene. The CDR3 is made up of 11 amino acids. With 7 bases removed from V and 6 bases from J, the gap between germline ends came to 7 bases. Germline CDR1 ENHRY, CDR2 SYGVKD. The CDR3 loop reads CAITSGNEQFF. CDR3 nucleotides: TGTGCCATCACGTCGGGCAATGAGCAGTTCTTC.

The V gene is TRBV6-1, the J gene TRBJ1-2, with 8 bases that match TRBD1. V gave up 5 bases and J gave up 3 bases; unmatched junction bases: 8. Germline lookup yields CDR1 MNHNS and CDR2 SASEGT. The CDR3 is 15 residues long. CDR3 sequence (DNA): TGTGCCAGCAGTACCCACAGGGGGAACGACTATGGCTACACCTTC. Protein sequence: CASSTHRGNDYGYTF.

The chain joins TRBV30 to TRBJ2-7; 9 bases align to TRBD1. The germline V gene has CDR1 GTSNPN and CDR2 SVGIG (reference sequence). With 2 bases clipped from V and 3 bases from J, the junction kept 5 bases outside the gene matches. The CDR3 spans 14 residues. The CDR3 bases are TGTGCCTGGAGTTCGACAGGGGGTGACTACGAGCAGTACTTC. Protein sequence: CAWSSTGGDYEQYF.

This chain uses TRBV5-1 with TRBJ1-1, with no clear D. V was trimmed by 4 bases and J by 5 bases, leaving 18 bases between them. Per germline, CDR1 SGHRS and CDR2 YFSETQ. This CDR3 has 15 residues. The CDR3 protein is CASSELGPVRTEAFF. In DNA, the CDR3 is TGCGCCAGCAGCGAGCTCGGCCCAGTGCGGACTGAAGCTTTCTTT.

The J gene is TRBJ1-1, the V gene TRBV7-9, with no clear D. This CDR3 is 12 amino acids long. Trimming took off 0 bases at V and 7 bases at J, with 6 bases between the two ends. Germline V gene lookup returns CDR1 SEHNR and CDR2 FQNEAQ (reference sequence). The CDR3 DNA is TGTGCCAGCAGCTTAGCTAGGAGTGAAGCTTTCTTT. Protein: CASSLARSEAFF.

This sequence joins TRBV28 and TRBJ2-7; D remains ambiguous. V dropped 3 bases and J dropped 5 bases, with 17 bases sitting between them. The CDR3 contains 15 residues. Germline V lookup: CDR1 MDHEN, CDR2 SYDVKM. CDR3 bases: TGTGCCAGCAGTTTCCCTGGCCGCATAATCAACGAGCAGTACTTC. Amino acids: CASSFPGRIINEQYF.

This rearrangement joins TRBV10-2 to TRBJ1-4; 7 nucleotides align to TRBD1. Germline trimming cut 2 bases from V and 6 bases from J; bases unmatched to any gene: 3. CDR1 WSHSY and CDR2 SAAADI come from the germline V gene. The CDR3 totals 14 residues. In DNA form, the CDR3 reads TGCGCCAGCAGTGAGACAGGGGTACATGAAAAACTGTTTTTT. The encoded protein is CASSETGVHEKLFF.

V usage is TRBV27 and J usage is TRBJ1-1, with D maybe TRBD1 (6 bases). The CDR3 is 13 residues long. The V gene's germline CDR1 is MNHEY and CDR2 SMNVEV (reference sequence). Trimming cost V 4 bases and J 5 bases, with 11 bases left between them. In nucleotides, the CDR3 is TGTGCCAGCAGTTGGACAGTAAGGACTGAAGCTTTCTTT. Protein sequence: CASSWTVRTEAFF.

This chain links TRBV7-9 with TRBJ2-7; TRBD2 matches 7 bases. The CDR3 extends over 15 amino acids. V was pared by 0 bases and J by 0 bases, with 2 bases of the junction left unmatched. Germline V lookup: CDR1 SEHNR, CDR2 FQNEAQ (reference sequence). The CDR3 DNA reads as TGTGCCAGCAGCTTAGCCGGGGACTACTCCTACGAGCAGTACTTC. This translates into CASSLAGDYSYEQYF.

The chain is built from TRBV19 and TRBJ2-7, with D perhaps TRBD1 (6 bases). V was shortened by 5 bases and J by 7 bases, with 18 bases between the two germline ends. There are 14 residues in the CDR3. CDR1 is LNHDA and CDR2 is SQIVND in the germline V gene (reference sequence). The CDR3 DNA sequence: TGTGCCAGTAGTGACTACGGACAGATAGGGGAGCAGTACTTC. Amino acids: CASSDYGQIGEQYF.

The chain joins TRBV27 to TRBJ2-7, with 10 bases that match TRBD2. The CDR3 runs to 15 residues. J was trimmed by 2 bases and V by 4 bases; bases with no gene match: 5. Per germline, CDR1 MNHEY and CDR2 SMNVEV (reference sequence). The CDR3 is CASSSGLADTYEQYF. The DNA for the CDR3 is TGTGCCAGCAGTTCAGGACTAGCGGATACCTACGAGCAGTACTTC.

The V gene is TRBV4-3, the J gene TRBJ2-3; 7 positions agree with TRBD2. Germline CDR1 and CDR2: LGHNA and YSLEER. This CDR3 is built from 18 residues. Losses at the gene ends were 0 bases for V and 4 bases for J; bases not matched to a gene: 13. The CDR3 loop reads CASSQDLSAGEGSDTQYF. DNA for the CDR3: TGCGCCAGCAGCCAAGATCTGAGTGCGGGGGAGGGCTCAGATACGCAGTATTTT.

The genes are TRBV5-6 and TRBJ1-2; 8 bases map to TRBD1. This CDR3 is 14 amino acids long. V was pared by 4 bases and J by 3 bases, with 5 bases of the junction left unmatched. Germline CDR1 reads SGHDT; CDR2 reads YYEEEE. DNA for the CDR3: TGTGCCAGCAGCCCGGACAGGGTTGACTATGGCTACACCTTC. Translation: CASSPDRVDYGYTF.

The chain carries TRBV7-8 and TRBJ1-1; the D gene is possibly TRBD1 (5 bases). Germline CDR1 reads SGHVS; CDR2 reads FQNEAQ. V lost 5 bases to trimming and J lost 4 bases, with 14 bases between them. The CDR3 runs to 14 residues. The CDR3 bases are TGTGCCAGCAGCCGATACGGGGGTAGCACTGAAGCTTTCTTT. It translates to CASSRYGGSTEAFF.

This chain uses TRBV25-1 with TRBJ2-2; the D is unclear. CDR1 MGHDK and CDR2 SYGVNS come from the germline V gene. This CDR3 is built from 11 residues. The DNA of the CDR3 is TGTGCTACGAGAAACACCGGGGAGCTGTTTTTT. As protein: CATRNTGELFF.

The V gene is TRBV2, the J gene TRBJ1-2; 7 bases agree with TRBD1. The CDR3 has 12 amino acids. Germline V gives CDR1 SNHLY, CDR2 FYNNEI. The V segment lost 7 bases and the J segment 8 bases; nucleotides outside the gene matches: 7. The CDR3 sequence is CASMEGARGYTF. The CDR3 DNA reads TGTGCCAGCATGGAGGGGGCAAGAGGCTACACCTTC. Using reference TRBV2 and TRBJ1-2 for the parts outside the CDR3, the full variable domain is EPEVTQTPSHQVTQMGQEVILRCVPISNHLYFYWYRQILGQKVEFLVSFYNNEISEKSEIFDDQFSVERPDGSNFTLKIRSTKLEDSAMYFCASMEGARGYTFGSGTRLTVV.

The chain is built from TRBV6-4 and TRBJ1-2; 10 positions match TRBD1. This CDR3 contains 14 residues. V gave up 2 bases and J gave up 8 bases; unmatched junction bases: 5. Germline lookup yields CDR1 MRHNA and CDR2 SNTAGT. The CDR3 protein is CASSDPGTGEGYTF. Written as DNA, the CDR3 is TGTGCCAGCAGTGACCCGGGGACAGGGGAAGGCTACACCTTC.

The gene calls are TRBV2 and TRBJ1-2; TRBD1 matches at 8 bases. The CDR3 extends over 15 amino acids. The V gene's germline CDR1 is SNHLY and CDR2 FYNNEI. J gave up 3 bases and V 3 bases, and 6 bases lay outside the gene matches. CDR3 sequence: CASSEGSRGHYGYTF. CDR3 nucleotides: TGTGCCAGCAGTGAGGGTTCCAGGGGGCACTATGGCTACACCTTC.

J is TRBJ1-4 and V is TRBV6-6; TRBD1 matches at 12 bases. The germline CDR1 and CDR2 sequences are MNHNY and SVGAGI (reference sequence). This CDR3 has 15 amino acids. With V trimmed by 2 bases and J by 8 bases, 3 bases remained unmatched. This CDR3 is CASSYGDRGPEKLFF. The CDR3 DNA reads as TGTGCCAGCAGTTACGGGGACAGGGGGCCCGAAAAACTGTTTTTT.

The chain recombines TRBV29-1 with TRBJ2-5; possible D gene TRBD2, 5 bases. Germline V gene lookup returns CDR1 SQVTM and CDR2 ANQGSEA. This CDR3 contains 12 residues. V was trimmed by 2 bases and J by 11 bases, leaving 15 bases between them. DNA for the CDR3: TGCAGCGTTGAACGGACCCGTGGGGAGCAGTACTTC. Encoded protein: CSVERTRGEQYF.